The 10 T cell receptor beta chains given below trace back to one sample, sequenced in a study of cytomegalovirus exposure and HLA in healthy donors (dated by TCRdb to about 2017). Library construction relied on the immunoSEQ multiplex PCR assay. For the multiplex PCR, a mixture combining 60 forward primers for TCR Vbeta segments and 13 reverse primers for TCR Jbeta segments was used. Sourced from immuneACCESS, this table was stored by TCRdb with only in-frame sequences that have V and J called. A share of the clones is absent; for the studies checked, an unresolved V gene accounts for under half, and the remainder has no known explanation. The sample table lists 120,000 or so clones, roughly four fifths of them with a count of one. The ten top clones hold around 10% of the sample. The sequenced material came from PBMCs. Source of these receptors: a male donor in good health and CMV-seropositive.

The gene calls are TRBV28 and TRBJ2-5; D perhaps matches TRBD1 (5 bases). The CDR3 sequence is 13 residues long. CDR1 is MDHEN, CDR2 SYDVKM, per germline. V was pared by 4 bases and J by 5 bases, with 11 bases between. CDR3 sequence: CASSSSGRETQYF. The CDR3 coding sequence is TGTGCCAGCAGTTCATCAGGGCGGGAGACCCAGTACTTC.

The chain uses TRBV11-2 and TRBJ2-1; TRBD2 matches 12 bases. V trimming: 1 base; J trimming: 7 bases; junction bases outside the gene matches: 2. This CDR3 is built from 15 residues. Germline V CDR1 and CDR2: SGHAT, FQNNGV. CDR3 in DNA: TGTGCCAGCAGCTTAGCTAGCGGGAGGGAAAATGAGCAGTTCTTC. Amino acid sequence: CASSLASGRENEQFF.

The CDR3 sequence: CASSPSGGGGEQYF. In DNA form, the CDR3 reads TGTGCCAGCAGCCCTAGTGGGGGAGGAGGAGAGCAGTACTTC. V is TRBV9 and J is TRBJ2-7; D may be TRBD2 (6 bases). Germline-derived CDR1 and CDR2 are SGDLS and YYNGEE. V was pared by 4 bases and J by 7 bases, with 18 bases between. This CDR3 region has 14 residues.

The chain is built from TRBV28 and TRBJ2-5, with TRBD1 matching over 9 bases. The germline gives CDR1 MDHEN, CDR2 SYDVKM. The CDR3 spans 14 residues. After removal of 5 bases from V and 5 bases from J, the junction contained 6 bases not matched to a gene. CDR3 coding DNA: TGTGCCAGCAGTCGGGACAGGGAATCGGAGACCCAGTACTTC. Translating gives CASSRDRESETQYF.

This clone was detected a few times. V gene TRBV13 combines with J gene TRBJ2-7; 7 bases align to TRBD2. Germline values: CDR1 PRHDT, CDR2 FYEKMQ (reference sequence). The CDR3 is 13 residues long. Losses at the gene ends were 8 bases for V and 6 bases for J; bases not matched to a gene: 10. The CDR3 nucleotides read TGTGCCAGCGGTCTCACCGGGGGGACCGAGCAGTACTTC. Protein: CASGLTGGTEQYF. Full variable domain (remainder filled in from reference TRBV13 and TRBJ2-7): AAGVIQSPRHLIKEKRETATLKCYPIPRHDTVYWYQQGPGQDPQFLISFYEKMQSDKGSIPDRFSAQQFSDYHSELNMSSLELGDSALYFCASGLTGGTEQYFGPGTRLTVT.

The chain uses TRBV27 and TRBJ2-1; D might be TRBD2 (6 bases). CDR3 size: 17 residues. Germline-derived CDR1 and CDR2 are MNHEY and SMNVEV (reference sequence). V was shortened by 2 bases and J by 12 bases, with 26 bases between the two germline ends. The CDR3: CASSLGTPLPPEALQFF. CDR3 nucleotides: TGTGCCAGCAGTTTAGGGACTCCCCTCCCTCCGGAGGCCTTGCAGTTCTTC.

This clone was recorded a few times. J is TRBJ2-7 and V is TRBV6-1; 9 nucleotides agree with TRBD1. The trim removed 6 bases at V and 5 bases at J, leaving 11 bases unmatched. There are 15 residues in the CDR3. Germline assignment: CDR1 MNHNS and CDR2 SASEGT. CDR3 DNA sequence: TGTGCCAGCAGACCCGTACAGGGGGCGCTGGACGAGCAGTACTTC. Amino acid sequence: CASRPVQGALDEQYF.

The rearrangement joins TRBV19 to TRBJ1-2; 7 nucleotides align to TRBD1. Germline assignment: CDR1 LNHDA and CDR2 SQIVND (reference sequence). Trimming at V came to 4 bases and at J to 2 bases, leaving 10 bases not matched to a gene. The CDR3 consists of 16 residues. The CDR3 spells CASSSPTTGINYGYTF. For the CDR3, the DNA is TGTGCCAGTAGTAGCCCAACGACAGGGATCAACTATGGCTACACCTTC.

This chain uses TRBV7-9 with TRBJ2-3, with D possibly being TRBD1 (6 bases). This CDR3 region has 14 residues. The germline CDR1 and CDR2 sequences are SEHNR and FQNEAQ (reference sequence). V was cut by 5 bases and J by 2 bases, with 11 bases left in between. CDR3: CASSRDRTTDTQYF. In nucleotides, the CDR3 is TGTGCCAGCAGCCGTGACAGGACCACAGATACGCAGTATTTT.

In its sample, this clone was seen once. The chain recombines TRBV28 with TRBJ1-6; D may be TRBD1 (5 bases). CDR1 is MDHEN, CDR2 SYDVKM, per germline. Trimming removed 2 bases at V and 0 bases at J, with 11 bases between. The CDR3 length is 17 residues. The CDR3 loop is CASSLKTENSYNSPLHF. The CDR3, as DNA: TGTGCCAGCAGTTTAAAGACAGAGAACTCCTATAATTCACCCCTCCACTTT.